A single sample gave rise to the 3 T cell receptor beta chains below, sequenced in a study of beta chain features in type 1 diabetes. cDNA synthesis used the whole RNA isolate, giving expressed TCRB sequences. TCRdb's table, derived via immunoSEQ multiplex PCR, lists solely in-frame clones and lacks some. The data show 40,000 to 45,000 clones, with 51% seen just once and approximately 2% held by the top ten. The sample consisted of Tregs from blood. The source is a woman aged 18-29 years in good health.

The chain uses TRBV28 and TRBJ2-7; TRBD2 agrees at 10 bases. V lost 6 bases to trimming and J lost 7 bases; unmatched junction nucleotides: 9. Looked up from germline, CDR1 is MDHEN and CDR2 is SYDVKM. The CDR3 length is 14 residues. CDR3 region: CASRTAGGPGEQYF. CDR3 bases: TGTGCCAGCAGGACAGCGGGAGGGCCGGGGGAGCAGTACTTC.

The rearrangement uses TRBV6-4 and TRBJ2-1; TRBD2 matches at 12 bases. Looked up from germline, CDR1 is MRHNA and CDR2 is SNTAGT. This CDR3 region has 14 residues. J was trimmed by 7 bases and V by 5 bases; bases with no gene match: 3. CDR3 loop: CASSTGTSGNEQFF. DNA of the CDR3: TGTGCCAGCAGTACTGGGACTAGCGGGAATGAGCAGTTCTTC.

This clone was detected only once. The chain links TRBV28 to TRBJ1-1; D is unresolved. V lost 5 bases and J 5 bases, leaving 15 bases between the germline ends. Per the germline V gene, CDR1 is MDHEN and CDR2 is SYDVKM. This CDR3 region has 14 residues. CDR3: CASSKHRRGTEAFF. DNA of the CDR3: TGTGCCAGCAGTAAGCACCGACGAGGGACTGAAGCTTTCTTT.